Sequencing of this TCR beta chain was carried out in a study of blood T cell repertoires in COVID-19. Germline assignment: CDR1 SNHLY and CDR2 FYNNEI. The CDR3 is 12 amino acids. Trimming took 6 bases from V and 4 from J, leaving 10 bases between them. This clone was detected only once. Per the study methods: How many nucleated cells were present was estimated from reference gene primer amplification. Data came from immunoSEQ multiplex PCR; TCRdb stores just in-frame clones and leaves some out. The V and J calls and clone size come from that table; D and trimming were worked out from the DNA. The profile shows around 180,000 clones, around 85% of them singletons.

The rearrangement links TRBV2 to TRBJ2-7, with D possibly being TRBD1 (6 bases). Sample: peripheral blood. This TCR was sampled from an older man with COVID-19, enrolled during active disease. The CDR3 bases are TGTGCCAGCAGGGACAGCCCATACGAGCAGTACTTC. Amino acids: CASRDSPYEQYF.